This T cell receptor beta chain is from a study of shared clonotypes between healthy human individuals. Study findings and constraints: Generally, naive subsets (rather than memory subsets) showed larger estimated richness. When naive CD4 clonotypes were compared across a few donors, roughly 4.9% were shared.

Data came from immunoSEQ multiplex PCR; TCRdb stores just in-frame clones and leaves some out. The table has over a million clones, 95% to 99% seen once. Concerning this clone itself: Its specificity is unknown.

Both subsets, CD45RA+ naive and CD45RA-negative memory, were split from the CD4+ cells. Germline-derived CDR1 and CDR2 are SGHDN and FVKESK. The length of the CDR3 is 15 residues. V was clipped by 2 bases and J by 5 bases; unmatched bases: 4. Specimen: naive CD4+ T cells sorted from blood. Subset noted: CD45RA+ positively selected. The TCR was taken from a young man in good health. The V and J genes are TRBV14 and TRBJ2-3; TRBD2 agrees at 10 bases. The CDR3 spells CASSQLRTSGDTQYF. In nucleotides, the CDR3 is TGTGCCAGCAGCCAACTAAGGACTAGCGGAGATACGCAGTATTTT.